Sequencing of this TCR beta chain was carried out in a study of human T cells and chemical hapten exposure. Specified time point: patch test 3, about 24 weeks after DPC sensitization. Treatment described: therapeutic diphenylcyclopropenone sensitization with weekly scalp DPC. The study extracted total RNA from unfractionated whole blood. TCRdb re-analysed the RACE reads in MiXCR, keeping a single row per CDR3 protein. The sample lists approximately 41,000 distinct CDR3 sequences, more than 9% seen once, with 26% in the top ten. CDR1 is MDHEN and CDR2 is SYDVKM in the germline V gene. V lost 6 bases, J lost 6 bases, and 15 bases lay in between. The CDR3 length is 13 residues. This clonotype was picked up many times.

Source: whole blood, taken in connection with sensitization to the hapten diphenylcyclopropenone (DPC). This sequence originates from a man in his fifties with alopecia areata. Some clones in this sample may be carry-over from other donors' samples. The rearrangement links TRBV28 to TRBJ2-7; either TRBD1 or TRBD2 may fit D (5 bases each). The CDR3 spells CASSPSGAGEQYF. The CDR3 DNA sequence: TGTGCCAGCAGCCCTTCCGGGGCTGGCGAGCAGTACTTC.